A selection of T cell receptor beta chains follows, all from one sample in a study of cytomegalovirus exposure and HLA in healthy donors. This table comes from immunoSEQ multiplex PCR, and its TCRdb copy is limited to in-frame clones, with some not included. The data show approximately 150,000 clones, approximately 79% seen once. What was sequenced was PBMCs. The receptor source for this set is a man aged 35 to 55 in good health and CMV-seronegative. The CDR3 runs from the conserved cysteine through the conserved F or W. Each record gives: D gene, J gene, clone size, V gene, CDR3 DNA, CDR3 protein. The D gene is left open where the match is weak. Size is stated for part of the rows, as once, few or many counts, or as a class when the clone is expanded.

d_gene: TRBD2
j_gene: TRBJ2-3
abundance: NA
v_gene: TRBV27
CDR3nt: TGTGCCAGCAGTTTATGGTCTAGCGGGAGGGCCGTGTCCACAGATACGCAGTATTTT
CDR3aa: CASSLWSSGRAVSTDTQYF

d_gene: TRBD1
j_gene: TRBJ1-1
abundance: NA
v_gene: TRBV6-4
CDR3nt: TGTGCCAGGATTAGGAGGCAGACAGGGGGGAGGAGGAGGCACACTGAAGCTTTCTTT
CDR3aa: CARIRRQTGGRRRHTEAFF

d_gene: TRBD1
j_gene: TRBJ1-2
abundance: NA
v_gene: TRBV28
CDR3nt: TGTGCCAGCAGTTTCCCTGGACAGGGAAATAGAGGCTACACCTTC
CDR3aa: CASSFPGQGNRGYTF

d_gene: NA
j_gene: TRBJ1-3
abundance: NA
v_gene: TRBV29-1
CDR3nt: TGCAGCGTTGAAGATCGTAGCTATGGATTCTCTGGAAACACCATATATTTT
CDR3aa: CSVEDRSYGFSGNTIYF

d_gene: NA
j_gene: TRBJ1-3
abundance: NA
v_gene: TRBV18
CDR3nt: TGTGCCAGCTCACCACCGGGGCAGAACTCTGGAAACACCATATATTTT
CDR3aa: CASSPPGQNSGNTIYF

d_gene: NA
j_gene: TRBJ1-2
abundance: NA
v_gene: TRBV30
CDR3nt: TGTGCCTGGTCGAGCACTAACTATGGCTACACCTTC
CDR3aa: CAWSSTNYGYTF

d_gene: NA
j_gene: TRBJ2-1
abundance: few
v_gene: TRBV29-1
CDR3nt: TGCAGCTCACAAATTGGGAAGGGGAACAATGAGCAGTTCTTC
CDR3aa: CSSQIGKGNNEQFF

d_gene: NA
j_gene: TRBJ2-1
abundance: NA
v_gene: TRBV19
CDR3nt: TGTGCCAGTAGTATAGAGCCTAGACGGGAGCAGTTCTTC
CDR3aa: CASSIEPRREQFF

d_gene: TRBD1
j_gene: TRBJ1-4
abundance: few
v_gene: TRBV29-1
CDR3nt: TGCAGCGGATCGACAGGGCTCGCAGAAAAACTGTTTTTT
CDR3aa: CSGSTGLAEKLFF

d_gene: NA
j_gene: TRBJ1-2
abundance: few
v_gene: TRBV6-1
CDR3nt: TGTGCCAGCAGTGAATTTGGACAACCTAACTATGGCTACACCTTC
CDR3aa: CASSEFGQPNYGYTF

d_gene: NA
j_gene: TRBJ2-6
abundance: NA
v_gene: TRBV19
CDR3nt: TGTGCCAGCGCCTCTGCTCTGGTTGCTGGGGCCAACGGCCTGACTTTC
CDR3aa: CASASALVAGANGLTF

d_gene: TRBD1
j_gene: TRBJ2-7
abundance: NA
v_gene: TRBV7-9
CDR3nt: TGTGCCAGCAGCTTACTAGAGGGGGCCCACGAGCAGTACTTC
CDR3aa: CASSLLEGAHEQYF

d_gene: NA
j_gene: TRBJ2-3
abundance: NA
v_gene: TRBV28
CDR3nt: TGTGCCACCGGAGGGGTACAGGATACGCAGTATTTT
CDR3aa: CATGGVQDTQYF

d_gene: TRBD1
j_gene: TRBJ2-6
abundance: NA
v_gene: TRBV7-8
CDR3nt: TGTGCCAGCAGCCCCAAGGTAGCGGACAGGGTATTATCTGGGGCCAACGTCCTGACTTTC
CDR3aa: CASSPKVADRVLSGANVLTF

d_gene: NA
j_gene: TRBJ2-7
abundance: few
v_gene: TRBV28
CDR3nt: TGTGCCAGCAGTTCCAATATGGGGGGGTACTTC
CDR3aa: CASSSNMGGYF

d_gene: TRBD2
j_gene: TRBJ2-7
abundance: NA
v_gene: TRBV11-2
CDR3nt: TGTGCCAGCGGACTAGGGGCCTACGAGCAGTACTTC
CDR3aa: CASGLGAYEQYF

d_gene: NA
j_gene: TRBJ2-3
abundance: few
v_gene: TRBV19
CDR3nt: TGTGCCAGTAGTATAGGTTTCGCAGATACGCAGTATTTT
CDR3aa: CASSIGFADTQYF

d_gene: TRBD1
j_gene: TRBJ2-6
abundance: NA
v_gene: TRBV7-8
CDR3nt: TGTGCCAGCAGGATGGGACAGGGAGGGGCCAACGGCCTGACTTTC
CDR3aa: CASRMGQGGANGLTF

d_gene: TRBD2
j_gene: TRBJ2-3
abundance: few
v_gene: TRBV5-1
CDR3nt: TGCGCCAGCAGCCTGATAGCGGGGCCTAGCACAGATACGCAGTATTTT
CDR3aa: CASSLIAGPSTDTQYF

d_gene: NA
j_gene: TRBJ2-7
abundance: few
v_gene: TRBV6-5
CDR3nt: TGTGCCAGCAGTTACGGGGAGAGCTCCTACGAGCAGTACTTC
CDR3aa: CASSYGESSYEQYF

d_gene: TRBD1
j_gene: TRBJ2-7
abundance: NA
v_gene: TRBV7-9
CDR3nt: TGTGCCAGCAGCTTAGTAGGGGGACAGGGATATGACGAGCAGTACTTC
CDR3aa: CASSLVGGQGYDEQYF

d_gene: TRBD1
j_gene: TRBJ1-2
abundance: NA
v_gene: TRBV19
CDR3nt: TGTGCCAGTAGGAGACAGGGTCTAGATGGCTACACCTTC
CDR3aa: CASRRQGLDGYTF

d_gene: TRBD2
j_gene: TRBJ2-7
abundance: NA
v_gene: TRBV10-3
CDR3nt: TGTGCCACCACGGAACCGGGACTATTTTCTGACGAGCAGTACTTC
CDR3aa: CATTEPGLFSDEQYF

d_gene: TRBD2
j_gene: TRBJ2-7
abundance: NA
v_gene: TRBV29-1
CDR3nt: TGCAGCGTTGAAGACGGGGCGGGAGTAGCCGAGCAGTACTTC
CDR3aa: CSVEDGAGVAEQYF

d_gene: NA
j_gene: TRBJ2-7
abundance: NA
v_gene: TRBV2
CDR3nt: TGTGCCAGCAGTGACGGATACAGACCCTACGAGCAGTACTTC
CDR3aa: CASSDGYRPYEQYF

d_gene: NA
j_gene: TRBJ2-1
abundance: NA
v_gene: TRBV5-4
CDR3nt: TGTGCCAGCAGCACGGCACAAACGGGACTGCTGTACAATGAGCAGTTCTTC
CDR3aa: CASSTAQTGLLYNEQFF

d_gene: TRBD1
j_gene: TRBJ1-5
abundance: NA
v_gene: TRBV6-5
CDR3nt: TGTGCCAGCAGTAAGGGGACAGGGGGCTTTCAGCCCCAGCATTTT
CDR3aa: CASSKGTGGFQPQHF

d_gene: NA
j_gene: TRBJ2-3
abundance: NA
v_gene: TRBV5-5
CDR3nt: TGTGCCAGCAGCTTGGTTCCCGCCGGGGATACGCAGTATTTT
CDR3aa: CASSLVPAGDTQYF

d_gene: NA
j_gene: TRBJ1-5
abundance: NA
v_gene: TRBV30
CDR3nt: TGTGCCTGCCAGGGATCAGGTCAGCCCCAGCATTTT
CDR3aa: CACQGSGQPQHF